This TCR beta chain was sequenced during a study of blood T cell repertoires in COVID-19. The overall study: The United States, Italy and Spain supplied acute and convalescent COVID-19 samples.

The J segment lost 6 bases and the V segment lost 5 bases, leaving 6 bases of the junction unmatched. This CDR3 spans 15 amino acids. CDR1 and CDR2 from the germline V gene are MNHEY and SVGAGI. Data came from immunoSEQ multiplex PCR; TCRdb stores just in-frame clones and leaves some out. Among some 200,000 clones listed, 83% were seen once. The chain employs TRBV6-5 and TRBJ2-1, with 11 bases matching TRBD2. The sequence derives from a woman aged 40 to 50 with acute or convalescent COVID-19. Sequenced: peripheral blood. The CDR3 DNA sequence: TGTGCCAGCAGTATGGGACTAGCGGACATCAATGAGCAGTTCTTC. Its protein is CASSMGLADINEQFF.